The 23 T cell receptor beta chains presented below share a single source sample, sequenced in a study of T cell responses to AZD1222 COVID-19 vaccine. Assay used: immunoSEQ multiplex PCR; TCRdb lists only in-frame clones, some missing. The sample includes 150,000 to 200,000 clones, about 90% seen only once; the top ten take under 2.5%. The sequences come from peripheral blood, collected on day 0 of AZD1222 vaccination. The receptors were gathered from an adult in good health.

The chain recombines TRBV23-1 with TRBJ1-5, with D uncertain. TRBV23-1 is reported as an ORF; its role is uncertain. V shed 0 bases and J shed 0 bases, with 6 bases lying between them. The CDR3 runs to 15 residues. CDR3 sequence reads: CASSQSHYSNQPQHF. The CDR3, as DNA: TGCGCCAGCAGTCAATCGCACTATAGCAATCAGCCCCAGCATTTT.

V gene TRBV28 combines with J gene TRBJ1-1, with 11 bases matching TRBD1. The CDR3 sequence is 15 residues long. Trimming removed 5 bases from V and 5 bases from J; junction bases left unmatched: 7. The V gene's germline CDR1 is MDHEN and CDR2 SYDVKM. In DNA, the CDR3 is TGTGCCAGCAGTGACGGGACAGGGGGGAATACTGAAGCTTTCTTT. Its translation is CASSDGTGGNTEAFF.

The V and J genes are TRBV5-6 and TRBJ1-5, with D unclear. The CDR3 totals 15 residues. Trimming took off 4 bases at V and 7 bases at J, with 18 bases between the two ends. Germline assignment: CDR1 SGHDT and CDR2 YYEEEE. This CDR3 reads CASSISRIPNQPQHF. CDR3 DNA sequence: TGTGCCAGCAGCATCTCGAGGATACCAAACCAGCCCCAGCATTTT.

CDR3 bases: TGTGCCCTTGGGCAGGGCTATGGCTACACCTTC. Translation gives CALGQGYGYTF. V gene TRBV28 combines with J gene TRBJ1-2, with a weak D call TRBD1 (5 bases). V lost 11 bases, J lost 4 bases, and 11 bases lay in between. The CDR3 contains 11 residues. Per germline, CDR1 MDHEN and CDR2 SYDVKM.

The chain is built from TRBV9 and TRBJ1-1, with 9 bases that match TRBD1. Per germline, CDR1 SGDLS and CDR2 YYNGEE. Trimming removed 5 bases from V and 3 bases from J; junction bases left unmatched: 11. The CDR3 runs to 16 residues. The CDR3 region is CASRPPTGGDHTEAFF. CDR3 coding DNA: TGTGCCAGCAGACCTCCGACAGGGGGTGACCACACTGAAGCTTTCTTT. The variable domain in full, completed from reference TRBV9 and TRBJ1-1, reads DSGVTQTPKHLITATGQRVTLRCSPRSGDLSVYWYQQSLDQGLQFLIQYYNGEERAKGNILERFSAQQFPDLHSELNLSSLELGDSALYFCASRPPTGGDHTEAFFGQGTRLTVV.

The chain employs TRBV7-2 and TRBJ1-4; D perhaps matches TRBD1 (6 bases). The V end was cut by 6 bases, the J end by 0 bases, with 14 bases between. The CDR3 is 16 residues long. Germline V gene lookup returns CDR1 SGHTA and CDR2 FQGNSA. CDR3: CASSQQGIATNEKLFF. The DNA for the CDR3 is TGTGCCAGCAGTCAACAGGGCATTGCAACTAATGAAAAACTGTTTTTT.

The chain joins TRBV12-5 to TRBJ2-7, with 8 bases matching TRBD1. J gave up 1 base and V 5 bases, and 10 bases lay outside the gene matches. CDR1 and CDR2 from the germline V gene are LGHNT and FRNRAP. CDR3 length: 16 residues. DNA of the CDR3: TGTGCTAGTGGTCCTTTCCGGGACAGGAAATCCTACGAGCAGTACTTC. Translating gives CASGPFRDRKSYEQYF.

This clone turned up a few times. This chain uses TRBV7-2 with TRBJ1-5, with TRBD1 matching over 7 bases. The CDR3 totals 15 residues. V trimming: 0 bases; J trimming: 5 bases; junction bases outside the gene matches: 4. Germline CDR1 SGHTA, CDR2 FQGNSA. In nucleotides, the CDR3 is TGTGCCAGCAGCTTAGCCCAGGGGGGTTATCAGCCCCAGCATTTT. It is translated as CASSLAQGGYQPQHF.

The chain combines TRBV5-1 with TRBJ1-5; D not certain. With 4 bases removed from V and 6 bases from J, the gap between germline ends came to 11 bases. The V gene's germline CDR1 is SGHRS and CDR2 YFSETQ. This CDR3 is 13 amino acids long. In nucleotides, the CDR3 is TGCGCCAGCAGCACGAACACGGGTCAGCCCCAGCATTTT. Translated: CASSTNTGQPQHF.

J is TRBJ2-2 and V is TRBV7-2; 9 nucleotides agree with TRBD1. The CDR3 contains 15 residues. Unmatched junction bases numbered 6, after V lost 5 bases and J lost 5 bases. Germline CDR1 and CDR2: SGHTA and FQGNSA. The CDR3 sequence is CASSHRDRETGELFF. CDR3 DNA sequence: TGTGCCAGCAGCCACCGGGACAGGGAAACCGGGGAGCTGTTTTTT.

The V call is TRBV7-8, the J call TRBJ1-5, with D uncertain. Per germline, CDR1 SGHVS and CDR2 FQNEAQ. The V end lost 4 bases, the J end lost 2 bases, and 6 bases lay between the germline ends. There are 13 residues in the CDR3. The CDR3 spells CASSSVGNQPQHF. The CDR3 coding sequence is TGTGCCAGCAGCTCGGTTGGCAATCAGCCCCAGCATTTT.

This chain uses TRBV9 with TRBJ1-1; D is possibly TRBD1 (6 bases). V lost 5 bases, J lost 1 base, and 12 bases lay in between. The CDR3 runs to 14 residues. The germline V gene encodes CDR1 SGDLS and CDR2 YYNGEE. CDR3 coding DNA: TGTGCCAGCAGAGCCAGGGGACAGAACACTGAAGCTTTCTTT. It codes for CASRARGQNTEAFF.

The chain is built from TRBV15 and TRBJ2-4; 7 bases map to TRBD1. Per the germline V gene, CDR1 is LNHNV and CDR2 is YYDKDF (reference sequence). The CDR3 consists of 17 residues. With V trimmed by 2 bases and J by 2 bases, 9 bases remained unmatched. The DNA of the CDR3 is TGTGCCACCAGCAGAAACACAGGGGATGGAACCAAAAACATTCAGTACTTC. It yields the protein CATSRNTGDGTKNIQYF.

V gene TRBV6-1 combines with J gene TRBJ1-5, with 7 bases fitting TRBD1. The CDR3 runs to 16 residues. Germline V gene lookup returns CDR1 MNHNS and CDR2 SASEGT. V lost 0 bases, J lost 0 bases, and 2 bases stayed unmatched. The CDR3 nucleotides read TGTGCCAGCAGTGAAGCTACAGGGGATAGCAATCAGCCCCAGCATTTT. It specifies CASSEATGDSNQPQHF.

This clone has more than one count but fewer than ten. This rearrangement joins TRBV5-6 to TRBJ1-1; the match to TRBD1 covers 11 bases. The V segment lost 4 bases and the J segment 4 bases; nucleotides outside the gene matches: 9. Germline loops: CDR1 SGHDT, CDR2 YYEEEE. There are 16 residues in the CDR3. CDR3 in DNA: TGTGCCAGCAGCCCGGGACAGGGGGTACTGATCACTGAAGCTTTCTTT. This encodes CASSPGQGVLITEAFF.

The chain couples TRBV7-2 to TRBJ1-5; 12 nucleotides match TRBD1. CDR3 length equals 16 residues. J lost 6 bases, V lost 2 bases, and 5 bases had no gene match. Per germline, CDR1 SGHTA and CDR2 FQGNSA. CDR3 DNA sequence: TGTGCCAGCAGCTTATGGGGACAGGGGGCCGGTCAGCCCCAGCATTTT. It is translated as CASSLWGQGAGQPQHF.

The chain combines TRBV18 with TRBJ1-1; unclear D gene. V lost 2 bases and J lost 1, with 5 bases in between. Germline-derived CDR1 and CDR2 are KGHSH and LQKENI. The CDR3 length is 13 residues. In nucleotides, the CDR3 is TGTGCCAGCTCACCAGGGGAGAACACTGAAGCTTTCTTT. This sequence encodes CASSPGENTEAFF.

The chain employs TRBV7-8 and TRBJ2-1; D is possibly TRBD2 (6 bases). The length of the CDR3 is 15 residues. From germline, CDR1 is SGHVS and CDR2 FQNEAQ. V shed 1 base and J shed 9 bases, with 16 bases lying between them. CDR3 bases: TGTGCCAGCAGCTTAGGGAGGGGCGGACTCCCTGAGCAGTTCTTC. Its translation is CASSLGRGGLPEQFF.

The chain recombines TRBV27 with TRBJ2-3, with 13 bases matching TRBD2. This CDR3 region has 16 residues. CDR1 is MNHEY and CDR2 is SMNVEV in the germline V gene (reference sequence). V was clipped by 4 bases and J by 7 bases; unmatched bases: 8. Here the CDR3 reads CASSSRTSGSIHTQYF. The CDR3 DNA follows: TGTGCCAGCAGTTCAAGGACTAGCGGGAGTATACATACGCAGTATTTT.

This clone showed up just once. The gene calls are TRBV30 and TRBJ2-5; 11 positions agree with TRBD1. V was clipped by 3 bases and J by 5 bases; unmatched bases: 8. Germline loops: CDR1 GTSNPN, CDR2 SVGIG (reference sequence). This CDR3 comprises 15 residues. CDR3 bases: TGTGCCTGGAGGCCCGGACAGGGGGCCAGGGAGACCCAGTACTTC. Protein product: CAWRPGQGARETQYF.

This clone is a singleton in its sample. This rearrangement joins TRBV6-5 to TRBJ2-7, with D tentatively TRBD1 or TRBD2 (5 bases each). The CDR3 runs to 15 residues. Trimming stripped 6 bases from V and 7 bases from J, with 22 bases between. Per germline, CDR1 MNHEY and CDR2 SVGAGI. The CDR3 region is CASSGAWPTYGEQYF. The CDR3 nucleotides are TGTGCCAGCAGCGGGGCGTGGCCGACCTACGGGGAGCAGTACTTC.

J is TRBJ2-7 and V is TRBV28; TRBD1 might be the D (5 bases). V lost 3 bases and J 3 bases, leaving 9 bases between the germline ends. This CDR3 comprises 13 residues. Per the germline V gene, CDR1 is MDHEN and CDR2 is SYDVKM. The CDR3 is CASSFAGIYEQYF. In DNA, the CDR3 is TGTGCCAGCAGTTTCGCAGGGATCTACGAGCAGTACTTC.

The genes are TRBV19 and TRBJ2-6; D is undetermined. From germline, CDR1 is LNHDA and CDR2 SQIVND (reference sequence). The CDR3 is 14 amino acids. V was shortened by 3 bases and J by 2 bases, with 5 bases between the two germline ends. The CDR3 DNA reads TGTGCCAGTAGTATCCTCACTGGGGCCAACGTCCTGACTTTC. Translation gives CASSILTGANVLTF.